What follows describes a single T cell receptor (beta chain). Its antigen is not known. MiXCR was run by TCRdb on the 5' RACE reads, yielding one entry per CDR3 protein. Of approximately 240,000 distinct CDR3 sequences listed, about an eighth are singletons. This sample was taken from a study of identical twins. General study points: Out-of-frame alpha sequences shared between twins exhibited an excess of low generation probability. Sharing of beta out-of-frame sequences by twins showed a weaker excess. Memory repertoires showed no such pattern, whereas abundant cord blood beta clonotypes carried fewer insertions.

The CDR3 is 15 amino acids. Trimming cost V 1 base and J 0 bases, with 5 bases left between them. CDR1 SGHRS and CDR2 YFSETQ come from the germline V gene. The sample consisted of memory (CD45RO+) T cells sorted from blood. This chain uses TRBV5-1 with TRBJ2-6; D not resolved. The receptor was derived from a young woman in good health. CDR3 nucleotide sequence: TGCGCCAGCAGCTTGTGGCACTCTGGGGCCAACGTCCTGACTTTC. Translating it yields CASSLWHSGANVLTF.